The rows below give T cell receptor beta chains drawn from one sample of a study of T cells after yellow fever vaccination. TCRdb recomputed calls from the 5' RACE reads with MiXCR, one row per CDR3 protein. The sample includes over 150,000 distinct CDR3 sequences, 6.2% of them seen just once. Specimen: CD4+ T cells sorted from PBMCs, collected on the day of the first yellow fever vaccination. These receptors all come from a man aged 18 to 29 who received the YFV17D yellow fever vaccine. The CDR3 runs from the conserved cysteine through the conserved F or W. The D gene is left open where the match is weak. Clone size is not always given. Where it is, it says once, few, many or a class for expanded clones.

V	size	J	D	CDR3	DNA
TRBV29-1	few	TRBJ2-3	NA	CSVERGTLDTQYF	TGCAGCGTTGAAAGGGGCACCCTCGATACGCAGTATTTT
TRBV28	NA	TRBJ2-1	TRBD2	CASFSSGGAHEQFF	TGTGCCAGCTTCAGCTCGGGGGGGGCTCATGAGCAGTTCTTC
TRBV5-1	many	TRBJ2-7	NA	CASSSAGHEQYF	TGCGCCAGCAGCTCAGCTGGCCACGAGCAGTACTTC
TRBV15	many	TRBJ2-5	TRBD1	CATSRVGGGETQYF	TGTGCCACCAGCAGAGTAGGGGGCGGAGAGACCCAGTACTTC
TRBV10-3	many	TRBJ2-1	TRBD2	CAISEDAGTSGHNEQFF	TGTGCCATCAGTGAGGATGCCGGGACTAGCGGTCACAATGAGCAGTTCTTC
TRBV12-3/TRBV12-4	NA	TRBJ2-1	NA	CASTLRGSSPYNEQFF	TGTGCCAGCACCTTAAGGGGCAGCTCGCCCTACAATGAGCAGTTCTTC
TRBV2	many	TRBJ1-1	NA	CASRRGGTEAFF	TGTGCCAGCAGGAGGGGGGGCACTGAAGCTTTCTTT
TRBV27	NA	TRBJ2-3	NA	CASSGPVWGASDTQYF	TGTGCCAGCTCAGGGCCGGTCTGGGGGGCGTCAGATACGCAGTATTTT
TRBV27	few	TRBJ1-6	NA	CASSLKWNSPLHF	TGTGCCAGCAGTTTAAAATGGAATTCACCCCTCCACTTT
TRBV6-1	NA	TRBJ2-1	TRBD2	CASPPPGGPHNEQFF	TGTGCCAGCCCTCCACCGGGGGGGCCCCACAATGAGCAGTTCTTC